This T cell receptor (beta chain) emerged from a study of blood T cells in healthy people across ages. Primed by a sample-barcoded 5' primer and a J-beta primer mix, a second PCR proceeded for about 7 to 11 cycles. From the 5' RACE reads, TCRdb called clonotypes with MiXCR, one entry per CDR3 protein. The sample has 630,000 or so distinct CDR3 sequences, approximately 29% seen once. Germline V gene data show CDR1 as SGHTA and CDR2 as FQGNSA. V lost 5 bases to trimming and J lost 5 bases; unmatched junction nucleotides: 14. The CDR3 totals 18 residues. Findings of the study overall: A roughly linear age-dependent decrease characterized TCR beta diversity per million T cells. The percentage of naive T cells correlated strongly with TCR beta diversity. Donors of long life had a larger count of naive CD4+ cells and greater diversity than aged donors. Diversity figures based on one million T cells were deemed too low.

This clonotype appeared many times. Its antigen remains unknown. This TCR derives from a woman aged 80 or older in good health. The V gene is TRBV7-2, the J gene TRBJ2-5, with 13 positions matching TRBD2. Sequenced: blood. CDR3 sequence reads: CASSKGTSGTYPGETQYF. In nucleotides, the CDR3 is TGTGCCAGCAGCAAAGGGACTAGCGGGACCTACCCTGGGGAGACCCAGTACTTC. Combining the CDR3 with reference TRBV7-2 and TRBJ2-5 gives the whole variable domain GAGVSQSPSNKVTEKGKDVELRCDPISGHTALYWYRQSLGQGLEFLIYFQGNSAPDKSGLPSDRFSAERTGGSVSTLTIQRTQQEDSAVYLCASSKGTSGTYPGETQYFGPGTRLLVL.